The 21 T cell receptor beta chains reported below all come from one sample, sequenced in a study of T cells in Graves' hyperthyroidism and ophthalmopathy. It was RNA transcripts that yielded the amplified TCR beta CDR3 regions. The HTBI set primed first-round TCR CDR3 RT-PCR. TCRdb re-called the multiplex PCR reads through MiXCR, storing one row per CDR3 protein. The profile shows some 560,000 distinct CDR3 sequences, 12% to 15% of them singletons. The specimen sequenced was blood. The receptors were sampled from a woman aged 40-49 years with Graves' hyperthyroidism.

This clonotype was seen ten or more times. The rearrangement uses TRBV20-1 and TRBJ1-5; no definite D call. Trimming cost V 5 bases and J 1 base, with 6 bases left between them. Looked up from germline, CDR1 is DFQATT and CDR2 is SNEGSKA (reference sequence). The CDR3 length is 12 residues. Written as DNA, the CDR3 is TGCAGTGCTTTAGGAAGCAATCAGCCCCAGCATTTT. Encoded protein: CSALGSNQPQHF.

This clonotype was seen only a few times. V is TRBV24-1 and J is TRBJ2-5; D might be TRBD2 (5 bases). The CDR3 is 14 amino acids. V was pared by 3 bases and J by 4 bases, with 11 bases between. Germline CDR1 and CDR2: KGHDR and SFDVKD. Here the CDR3 reads CATSDVDSPETQYF. CDR3 DNA: TGTGCCACCAGTGATGTGGACTCCCCAGAGACCCAGTACTTC.

The V call is TRBV20-1, the J call TRBJ2-1; unclear D gene. Looked up from germline, CDR1 is DFQATT and CDR2 is SNEGSKA (reference sequence). The CDR3 length is 13 residues. V was shortened by 0 bases and J by 4 bases, with 7 bases between the two germline ends. CDR3 amino acids: CSARDSWYNEQFF. For the CDR3, the DNA is TGCAGTGCTAGAGATAGCTGGTACAATGAGCAGTTCTTC.

In its sample, this clonotype was seen many times. The J gene is TRBJ1-4, the V gene TRBV6-2 or TRBV6-3, with 8 bases matching TRBD1. The CDR3 consists of 14 residues. Germline CDR1 is MNHEY and CDR2 is SVGEGT. Unmatched junction bases numbered 8, after V lost 6 bases and J lost 8 bases. CDR3 sequence (DNA): TGTGCCAGCAGACTAGACAGGGGAGGCGAAAAACTGTTTTTT. Protein product: CASRLDRGGEKLFF.

The V and J genes are TRBV10-3 and TRBJ2-1; 14 positions agree with TRBD2. After removal of 0 bases from V and 7 bases from J, the junction contained 5 bases not matched to a gene. Germline lookup yields CDR1 ENHRY and CDR2 SYGVKD. The CDR3 is 17 amino acids. CDR3 nucleotide sequence: TGTGCCATCAGTGAGTCTGGGACTAGCGGGAGTTGGAATGAGCAGTTCTTC. This encodes CAISESGTSGSWNEQFF.

The chain is built from TRBV7-6 and TRBJ2-7; D gene ambiguous. CDR3 length equals 15 residues. V dropped 0 bases and J dropped 5 bases, with 14 bases sitting between them. Germline V gene sequence: CDR1 SGHVS, CDR2 FNYEAQ. Here the CDR3 DNA reads TGTGCCAGCAGCTTAGCGGTGGAAGCGATGAACGAGCAGTACTTC. Translated, it gives CASSLAVEAMNEQYF.

This clonotype was counted a few times. The rearrangement joins TRBV30 to TRBJ2-1; 12 bases map to TRBD2. CDR1 is GTSNPN, CDR2 SVGIG, per germline (reference sequence). Germline trimming cut 1 base from V and 0 bases from J; bases unmatched to any gene: 7. The CDR3 has 18 amino acids. The CDR3 sequence: CAWSDYSGLAGSYNEQFF. In DNA form, the CDR3 reads TGTGCCTGGAGTGACTACTCGGGACTAGCGGGCTCCTACAATGAGCAGTTCTTC. Together with reference TRBV30 and TRBJ2-1, the CDR3 gives the full variable domain: SQTIHQWPATLVQPVGSPLSLECTVEGTSNPNLYWYRQAAGRGLQLLFYSVGIGQISSEVPQNLSASRPQDRQFILSSKKLLLSDSGFYLCAWSDYSGLAGSYNEQFFGPGTRLTVL.

This clonotype was recorded only once. The chain is built from TRBV7-2 and TRBJ1-5, with TRBD1 matching over 7 bases. The CDR3 spans 14 residues. With V trimmed by 6 bases and J by 3 bases, 5 bases remained unmatched. Looked up from germline, CDR1 is SGHTA and CDR2 is FQGNSA. This CDR3 reads CASRLGQINQPQHF. CDR3 DNA: TGTGCCAGCAGGTTGGGACAGATCAATCAGCCCCAGCATTTT.

This clonotype was seen repeatedly, ten times or more. The rearrangement links TRBV18 to TRBJ2-1; 10 bases map to TRBD2. The CDR3 runs 15 residues. V gave up 6 bases and J gave up 5 bases; unmatched junction bases: 7. The germline CDR1 and CDR2 sequences are KGHSH and LQKENI. CDR3 loop: CASSLGTSANNEQFF. The CDR3 DNA sequence: TGTGCCAGCTCCCTCGGGACTAGCGCTAACAATGAGCAGTTCTTC.

The chain links TRBV18 to TRBJ2-7, with TRBD2 matching over 7 bases. CDR3 length: 16 residues. The V gene end was trimmed by 3 bases and the J gene end by 3 bases; junction bases not matched to a gene: 11. The germline CDR1 and CDR2 sequences are KGHSH and LQKENI. The CDR3 DNA reads TGTGCCAGCTCACCTGTTGGCGGGAGCTCGGGCTACGAGCAGTACTTC. It specifies CASSPVGGSSGYEQYF.

The chain uses TRBV11-2 and TRBJ2-3, with D perhaps TRBD1 (5 bases). Between the trimmed V and J ends, which lost 2 bases and 2 bases, there was a span of 23 bases. CDR3 length: 19 residues. Germline CDR1 SGHAT, CDR2 FQNNGV. CDR3 sequence: CASSLRFALNRSPTDTQYF. Written as DNA, the CDR3 is TGTGCCAGCAGCTTACGTTTCGCACTAAACAGGTCTCCCACAGATACGCAGTATTTT.

The V gene is TRBV19, the J gene TRBJ1-5; no reliable D call. This CDR3 comprises 13 residues. V was pared by 6 bases and J by 4 bases, with 10 bases between. In germline, CDR1 is LNHDA, CDR2 SQIVND (reference sequence). For the CDR3, the DNA is TGTGCCAGTAGCACCACACAGAATCAGCCCCAGCATTTT. Amino acid sequence: CASSTTQNQPQHF.

This clonotype was seen only a few times. The gene calls are TRBV11-2 and TRBJ2-3; 9 bases are shared with TRBD2. This CDR3 has 15 amino acids. In germline, CDR1 is SGHAT, CDR2 FQNNGV. V lost 3 bases to trimming and J lost 10 bases; unmatched junction nucleotides: 11. This CDR3 reads CASSLRGSGSNAQYF. DNA for the CDR3: TGTGCCAGCAGCTTGAGGGGTAGCGGGAGTAATGCGCAGTATTTT.

This clonotype turned up a few times. The genes are TRBV27 and TRBJ2-2; D is uncertain. The CDR3 has 17 residues. Trimming cost V 2 bases and J 3 bases, with 16 bases left between them. The germline CDR1 and CDR2 sequences are MNHEY and SMNVEV (reference sequence). CDR3 amino acids: CASSLRSSQTYTGELFF. The CDR3, as DNA: TGTGCCAGCAGTTTAAGAAGTAGTCAGACCTACACCGGGGAGCTGTTTTTT.

The chain joins TRBV12-3 or TRBV12-4 to TRBJ1-5; D is unclear. The CDR3 consists of 13 residues. Trimming cost V 2 bases and J 3 bases, with 5 bases left between them. CDR3 amino acids: CASSLQLNQPQHF. For the CDR3, the DNA is TGTGCCAGCAGTTTACAGCTCAATCAGCCCCAGCATTTT.

The chain has TRBV7-8 and TRBJ2-7; 11 bases map to TRBD2. V was pared by 5 bases and J by 6 bases, with 6 bases of the junction left unmatched. Germline CDR1 reads SGHVS; CDR2 reads FQNEAQ. The length of the CDR3 is 14 residues. CDR3 sequence (DNA): TGTGCCAGCAGCATCACTAGCGGGAGCGGCGAGCAGTACTTC. Amino acids: CASSITSGSGEQYF. The full variable domain, rest sourced from reference TRBV7-8 and TRBJ2-7, is GAGVSQSPRYKVAKRGQDVALRCDPISGHVSLFWYQQALGQGPEFLTYFQNEAQLDKSGLPSDRFFAERPEGSVSTLKIQRTQQEDSAVYLCASSITSGSGEQYFGPGTRLTVT.

This clonotype was picked up many times. The chain links TRBV29-1 to TRBJ1-2; 9 nucleotides align to TRBD1. J gave up 2 bases and V 6 bases, and 4 bases lay outside the gene matches. The CDR3 runs to 13 residues. In germline, CDR1 is SQVTM, CDR2 ANQGSEA. The DNA of the CDR3 is TGCAGCGTCGCTGGGACAGGGAACTATGGCTACACCTTC. It encodes CSVAGTGNYGYTF.

The table lists this clonotype with many counts. The chain couples TRBV28 to TRBJ1-2; D gene ambiguous. Germline V gene lookup returns CDR1 MDHEN and CDR2 SYDVKM. The CDR3 has 16 amino acids. V was clipped by 2 bases and J by 2 bases, with 15 bases between them. Here the CDR3 reads CASSLKAQYFNYGYTF. For the CDR3, the DNA is TGTGCCAGCAGTTTAAAGGCACAATACTTCAACTATGGCTACACCTTC.

V and J are TRBV5-1 and TRBJ2-7, with TRBD2 identical over 8 bases. The CDR3 has 15 amino acids. Germline V lookup: CDR1 SGHRS, CDR2 YFSETQ. V was pared by 4 bases and J by 5 bases, with 11 bases of the junction left unmatched. This chain's CDR3 is CASSQTSGLDHEQYF. Written as DNA, the CDR3 is TGCGCCAGCAGCCAAACTAGCGGCCTGGACCACGAGCAGTACTTC. The full variable domain, its missing parts supplied by reference TRBV5-1 and TRBJ2-7, is KAGVTQTPRYLIKTRGQQVTLSCSPISGHRSVSWYQQTPGQGLQFLFEYFSETQRNKGNFPGRFSGRQFSNSRSEMNVSTLELGDSALYLCASSQTSGLDHEQYFGPGTRLTVT.

CDR3 sequence: CASSEMRGSGANVLTF. The CDR3 nucleotides read TGTGCCAGCAGTGAGATGAGGGGCTCTGGGGCCAACGTCCTGACTTTC. The gene calls are TRBV6-1 and TRBJ2-6; D is perhaps TRBD1 or TRBD2 (5 bases each). Per the germline V gene, CDR1 is MNHNS and CDR2 is SASEGT. Trimming took off 3 bases at V and 0 bases at J, with 9 bases between the two ends. The CDR3 is made up of 16 amino acids.

This clonotype was counted ten times or more. The V and J genes are TRBV12-3 or TRBV12-4 and TRBJ1-4, with D possibly TRBD1 on 5 matching bases. The CDR3 is 15 residues long. Trimming pared 5 bases from V and 7 bases from J, leaving 17 bases between. For the CDR3, the DNA is TGTGCCAGCAGTAGCCCGGGGCGGTTCAGTGAAAAACTGTTTTTT. Protein sequence: CASSSPGRFSEKLFF.